Listed here are 22 T cell receptor beta chains from one sample, sequenced in a study of technical replicates of blood from several donors. TCRdb's copy holds only in-frame clones and misses some; the assay was immunoSEQ multiplex PCR. The sample holds tens of thousands of clones, nearly 95% seen once. The specimen sequenced was PBMCs. These receptors were taken from a human donor in good health. Some clones in this sample may be carry-over from other donors' samples.

The chain links TRBV4-3 to TRBJ2-2; D unclear. Germline lookup yields CDR1 LGHNA and CDR2 YSLEER. Trimming stripped 1 base from V and 7 bases from J, with 10 bases between. The CDR3 covers 14 residues. CDR3 sequence reads: CASSQGGIGGELFF. CDR3 sequence (DNA): TGCGCCAGCAGCCAAGGAGGTATTGGCGGGGAGCTGTTTTTT.

The CDR3 nucleotides are TGTGCCATCAGTGGTAGGACACAGAGGGGGGAGACCCAGTACTTC. It translates to CAISGRTQRGETQYF. V is TRBV10-3 and J is TRBJ2-5; possibly TRBD1 for D (6 bases). Germline CDR1 and CDR2: ENHRY and SYGVKD. The CDR3 spans 15 residues. V dropped 4 bases and J dropped 5 bases, with 17 bases sitting between them.

The rearrangement joins TRBV6-1 to TRBJ1-5, with D maybe TRBD1 (6 bases). The CDR3 runs 15 residues. Germline CDR1 MNHNS, CDR2 SASEGT. Trimming took off 2 bases at V and 2 bases at J, with 10 bases between the two ends. The DNA of the CDR3 is TGTGCCAGCAGTGAATTTGGGGGCGGCAATCAGCCCCAGCATTTT. Amino acids: CASSEFGGGNQPQHF.

The chain recombines TRBV4-3 with TRBJ2-3, with 8 bases matching TRBD2. Germline trimming cut 1 base from V and 4 bases from J; bases unmatched to any gene: 4. This CDR3 has 15 residues. Germline V gives CDR1 LGHNA, CDR2 YSLEER. This chain's CDR3 is CASSQGGGTPDTQYF. The CDR3 DNA reads TGCGCCAGCAGCCAAGGCGGGGGGACCCCAGATACGCAGTATTTT.

This chain uses TRBV29-1 with TRBJ1-5; 9 nucleotides agree with TRBD1. The germline gives CDR1 SQVTM, CDR2 ANQGSEA. The J segment lost 4 bases and the V segment lost 7 bases, leaving 2 bases of the junction unmatched. The CDR3 extends over 12 amino acids. DNA of the CDR3: TGCAGCGGAGGACAGGGGAATCAGCCCCAGCATTTT. This sequence encodes CSGGQGNQPQHF.

The chain is built from TRBV14 and TRBJ2-7; a possible D gene is TRBD2 (6 bases). V shed 3 bases and J shed 2 bases, with 14 bases lying between them. The germline CDR1 and CDR2 sequences are SGHDN and FVKESK. The CDR3 runs to 15 residues. In DNA form, the CDR3 reads TGTGCCAGCAGCCATTGGGGTAGCGGTGCCTACGAGCAGTACTTC. Its protein is CASSHWGSGAYEQYF.

CDR3 nucleotide sequence: TGTGCCAGCACTCAGGGAATGAACACTGAAGCTTTCTTT. Translated, it gives CASTQGMNTEAFF. The chain has TRBV28 and TRBJ1-1; tentative D call: TRBD1 (5 bases). The germline CDR1 and CDR2 sequences are MDHEN and SYDVKM. CDR3 length equals 13 residues. V gave up 7 bases and J gave up 0 bases, with 9 bases separating them.

This chain uses TRBV5-6 with TRBJ2-1; 7 bases match TRBD2. Trimming cost V 4 bases and J 9 bases; bases outside gene matches: 7. This CDR3 comprises 13 residues. Looked up from germline, CDR1 is SGHDT and CDR2 is YYEEEE. Here the CDR3 reads CASSRLAGGEQFF. In DNA form, the CDR3 reads TGTGCCAGCAGCCGACTAGCCGGGGGTGAGCAGTTCTTC.

The chain employs TRBV6-6 and TRBJ1-5; perhaps TRBD1 as D (5 bases). Trimming cost V 3 bases and J 5 bases, with 17 bases left between them. The CDR3 has 16 residues. Germline assignment: CDR1 MNHNY and CDR2 SVGAGI (reference sequence). CDR3 residues: CASSYSAQGTDQPQHF. The CDR3 nucleotides are TGTGCCAGCAGTTATTCGGCCCAGGGAACGGATCAGCCCCAGCATTTT.

V gene TRBV5-6 combines with J gene TRBJ2-7; 11 positions match TRBD2. Germline lookup yields CDR1 SGHDT and CDR2 YYEEEE. J was trimmed by 7 bases and V by 3 bases; bases with no gene match: 6. This CDR3 is built from 14 residues. The CDR3 region has the DNA TGTGCCAGCAGCTCCACTAGCGGGGGAGTGGAGCAGTACTTC. This sequence encodes CASSSTSGGVEQYF.

This clone was detected only a few times. The chain combines TRBV20-1 with TRBJ2-7, with a possible D match to TRBD1 (6 bases). V was trimmed by 3 bases and J by 5 bases, leaving 8 bases between them. CDR1 DFQATT and CDR2 SNEGSKA come from the germline V gene (reference sequence). CDR3 length: 11 amino acids. For the CDR3, the DNA is TGCAGTGCTAGGGGGGCAGACGAGCAGTACTTC. It encodes CSARGADEQYF.

V gene TRBV18 combines with J gene TRBJ2-1; TRBD1 agrees at 9 bases. CDR1 and CDR2 from the germline V gene are KGHSH and LQKENI. V shed 5 bases, J shed 6 bases, and the junction held 20 bases outside the gene matches. The CDR3 has 19 residues. CDR3 amino acids: CASSLTGQGFKDYPNEQFF. The DNA of the CDR3 is TGTGCCAGCTCATTAACGGGACAGGGTTTTAAGGATTATCCCAATGAGCAGTTCTTC.

The CDR3 sequence: CASSLALQVEAFF. CDR3 coding DNA: TGTGCCAGCAGCTTAGCGTTACAGGTTGAAGCTTTCTTT. The chain has TRBV7-2 and TRBJ1-1; possible D gene TRBD1, 5 bases. CDR3 size: 13 residues. V was cut by 0 bases and J by 7 bases, with 9 bases left in between. CDR1 and CDR2 (germline): SGHTA, FQGNSA.

The rearrangement links TRBV5-1 to TRBJ1-2, with D maybe TRBD1 (5 bases). The CDR3 runs to 11 residues. CDR1 is SGHRS and CDR2 is YFSETQ in the germline V gene. V lost 3 bases and J 6 bases, leaving 6 bases between the germline ends. The CDR3 protein is CASSWGDGYTF. CDR3 DNA: TGCGCCAGCAGCTGGGGGGATGGCTACACCTTC.

The genes are TRBV30 and TRBJ1-2, with D unresolved. V lost 3 bases to trimming and J lost 4 bases, with 6 bases between them. This CDR3 is 11 amino acids long. From germline, CDR1 is GTSNPN and CDR2 SVGIG (reference sequence). For the CDR3, the DNA is TGTGCCTGGAGCTCCAGCTATGGCTACACCTTC. Encoded protein: CAWSSSYGYTF.

The V call is TRBV11-2, the J call TRBJ1-1, with TRBD1 as a possible D gene (5 bases). Germline V lookup: CDR1 SGHAT, CDR2 FQNNGV. Trimming left V 5 bases short and J 1 base short, with 11 bases between. The CDR3 is 14 amino acids. The CDR3, as DNA: TGTGCCAGCAGCAATAAACAGGCGAACACTGAAGCTTTCTTT. Translation gives CASSNKQANTEAFF. Full variable domain (outside the CDR3, taken from reference TRBV11-2 and TRBJ1-1): EAGVAQSPRYKIIEKRQSVAFWCNPISGHATLYWYQQILGQGPKLLIQFQNNGVVDDSQLPKDRFSAERLKGVDSTLKIQPAKLEDSAVYLCASSNKQANTEAFFGQGTRLTVV.

The chain has TRBV7-2 and TRBJ1-1; TRBD1 matches at 9 bases. J lost 7 bases, V lost 3 bases, and 12 bases had no gene match. The CDR3 is 16 residues long. Germline-derived CDR1 and CDR2 are SGHTA and FQGNSA. The CDR3 is CASSFPGTGTTGEAFF. CDR3 DNA sequence: TGTGCCAGCAGCTTCCCCGGGACAGGGACTACAGGTGAAGCTTTCTTT. Full variable domain (rest looked up from reference TRBV7-2 and TRBJ1-1): GAGVSQSPSNKVTEKGKDVELRCDPISGHTALYWYRQSLGQGLEFLIYFQGNSAPDKSGLPSDRFSAERTGGSVSTLTIQRTQQEDSAVYLCASSFPGTGTTGEAFFGQGTRLTVV.

The V gene is TRBV4-2, the J gene TRBJ1-1; D possibly corresponds to TRBD1 (6 bases). Germline V CDR1 and CDR2: LGHNA, YNFKEQ. This CDR3 comprises 17 residues. V lost 1 base, J lost 1 base, and 16 bases lay in between. CDR3 amino acids: CASSQASGGRTNTEAFF. CDR3 nucleotide sequence: TGTGCCAGCAGCCAAGCTTCGGGGGGCAGGACGAACACTGAAGCTTTCTTT.

The chain employs TRBV6-5 and TRBJ2-3; the match to TRBD2 covers 9 bases. V gave up 2 bases and J gave up 1 base; unmatched junction bases: 4. Germline V lookup: CDR1 MNHEY, CDR2 SVGAGI. The CDR3 covers 16 residues. The CDR3 DNA follows: TGTGCCAGCAGTTACCCATCTAGCGGGGGCACAGATACGCAGTATTTT. Translated: CASSYPSSGGTDTQYF.

The chain combines TRBV7-2 with TRBJ2-7; D is possibly TRBD1 (6 bases). V lost 1 base and J lost 5, with 12 bases in between. This CDR3 has 14 residues. Germline loops: CDR1 SGHTA, CDR2 FQGNSA. The CDR3, as DNA: TGTGCCAGCAGCTTAGTTGTGGGGGCCAACGAGCAGTACTTC. This codes for CASSLVVGANEQYF.

The CDR3 DNA is TGTGCCAGCAGTTTATTACTAGCGGGAGTCCATAATGAGCAGTTCTTC. It yields the protein CASSLLLAGVHNEQFF. The V call is TRBV27, the J call TRBJ2-1; 11 positions agree with TRBD2. The CDR3 is 16 residues long. Per germline, CDR1 MNHEY and CDR2 SMNVEV (reference sequence). The trim removed 1 base at V and 7 bases at J, leaving 6 bases unmatched.

The V and J genes are TRBV7-8 and TRBJ1-1; D might be TRBD1 (5 bases). This CDR3 is built from 15 residues. Trimming stripped 5 bases from V and 0 bases from J, with 13 bases between. Germline V CDR1 and CDR2: SGHVS, FQNEAQ. This chain's CDR3 is CASSAYRTMNTEAFF. CDR3 nucleotides: TGTGCCAGCAGCGCCTACAGGACCATGAACACTGAAGCTTTCTTT.